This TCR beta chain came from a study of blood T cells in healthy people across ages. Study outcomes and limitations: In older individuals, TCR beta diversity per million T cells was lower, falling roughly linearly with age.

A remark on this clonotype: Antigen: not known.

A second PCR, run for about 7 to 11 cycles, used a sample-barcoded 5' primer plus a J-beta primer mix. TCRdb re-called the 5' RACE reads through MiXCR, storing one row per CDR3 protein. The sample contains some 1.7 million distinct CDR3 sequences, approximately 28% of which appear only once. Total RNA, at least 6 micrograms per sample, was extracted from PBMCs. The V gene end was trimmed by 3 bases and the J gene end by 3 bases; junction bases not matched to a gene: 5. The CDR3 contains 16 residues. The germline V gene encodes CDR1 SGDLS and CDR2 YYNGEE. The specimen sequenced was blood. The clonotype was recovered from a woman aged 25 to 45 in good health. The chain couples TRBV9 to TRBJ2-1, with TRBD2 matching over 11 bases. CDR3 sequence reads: CASSAEGLAVYNEQFF. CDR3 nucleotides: TGTGCCAGCAGCGCCGAGGGACTAGCGGTCTACAATGAGCAGTTCTTC.